The clone carrying this T cell receptor beta chain occurred once. The target antigen is unknown. Between the trimmed V and J ends, which lost 3 bases and 1 base, there was a span of 13 bases. The CDR3 totals 15 residues. Germline CDR1 MNHEY, CDR2 SMNVEV (reference sequence). This sample was taken from a study of regulatory and conventional T cells in RAG deficiency. Blood CD4+ CD25-low CD127-high conventional T cells supplied the genomic DNA template. Findings and caveats of the study: Shannon entropy was markedly lower and Simpson indices higher in RAG-deficient patients than control T-cell subsets.

Profiling relied on immunoSEQ multiplex PCR, and the TCRdb table lists in-frame clones only, not all of them. The sample lists under 45,000 clones, 76% seen once, with around 3.6% in the top ten. A further study also used this sample, focusing on regulatory T cells. This second study notes: The PCR used 52 TRBV and 13 TRBJ primers. Patient repertoires had restricted TRB V-J pairs and skewed V and J usage, most in Tregs.

The receptor's source is a human donor in good health. What was sequenced was CD4+ effector T cells sorted from blood. The chain links TRBV27 to TRBJ2-7; D might be TRBD1 or TRBD2, each matching 5 bases. The CDR3: CASSFQAGTSYEQYF. DNA for the CDR3: TGTGCCAGCAGTTTTCAGGCAGGGACGTCCTACGAGCAGTACTTC.